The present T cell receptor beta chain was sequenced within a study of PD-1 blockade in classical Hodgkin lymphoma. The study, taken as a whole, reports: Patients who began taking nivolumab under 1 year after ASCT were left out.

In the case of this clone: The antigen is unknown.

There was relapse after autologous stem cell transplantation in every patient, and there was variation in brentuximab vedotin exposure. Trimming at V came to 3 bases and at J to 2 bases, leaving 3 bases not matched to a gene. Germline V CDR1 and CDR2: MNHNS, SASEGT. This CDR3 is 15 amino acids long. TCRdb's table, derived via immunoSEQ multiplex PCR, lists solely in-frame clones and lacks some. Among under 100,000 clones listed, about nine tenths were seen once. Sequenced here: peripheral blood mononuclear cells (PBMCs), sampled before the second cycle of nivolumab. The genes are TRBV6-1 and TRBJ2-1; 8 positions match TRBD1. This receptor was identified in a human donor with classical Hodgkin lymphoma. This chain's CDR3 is CASSDDRGPYNEQFF. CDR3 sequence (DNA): TGTGCCAGCAGTGATGACAGGGGCCCCTACAATGAGCAGTTCTTC.